This is a list of T cell receptor beta chains from one sample in a study of cytomegalovirus exposure and HLA in healthy donors. Assay: immunoSEQ multiplex PCR; the TCRdb copy retains only in-frame clones and omits some. The sample yields approximately 110,000 clones, 76% seen once. Sequences were obtained from PBMCs. The receptors here all came from a man between 40 and 49 years old in good health and CMV-seropositive. CDR3s include the opening cysteine and the closing phenylalanine or tryptophan. A D gene is named only where the DNA matches it firmly. Rows give clone size only sometimes, using once, few, many, or a class for an expanded clone.

len,v_gene,d_gene,abundance,j_gene,CDR3aa,CDR3nt
14,TRBV19,TRBD1,.,TRBJ2-7,CASSNPGQTYEQYF,TGTGCCAGTAGTAACCCGGGACAGACCTACGAGCAGTACTTC
15,TRBV10-2,.,.,TRBJ1-1,CASSESETGNTEAFF,TGCGCCAGCAGTGAGTCGGAGACTGGGAACACTGAAGCTTTCTTT
15,TRBV9,TRBD2,.,TRBJ2-3,CASSVGGGGTDTQYF,TGTGCCAGCAGCGTAGGGGGGGGAGGTACAGATACGCAGTATTTT
13,TRBV7-2,.,few,TRBJ2-4,CASSLRGGHSQYF,TGTGCCAGCAGCTTGAGGGGGGGACACAGTCAGTACTTC
14,TRBV28,.,.,TRBJ1-2,CASSLLTGAYGYTF,TGTGCCAGCAGTTTATTGACAGGAGCCTATGGCTACACCTTC
15,TRBV28,.,.,TRBJ1-1,CASSPVRGAHTEAFF,TGTGCCAGCAGTCCGGTCCGGGGGGCGCACACTGAAGCTTTCTTT
19,TRBV11-2,TRBD2,.,TRBJ2-7,CASSLGGAPGLAGAPEQYF,TGTGCCAGCAGCTTGGGGGGAGCCCCGGGACTAGCGGGAGCCCCCGAGCAGTACTTC
16,TRBV27,TRBD1,.,TRBJ2-2,CASSLTRGRGPGELFF,TGTGCCAGCAGTTTGACCAGGGGGCGCGGTCCCGGGGAGCTGTTTTTT
13,TRBV28,.,.,TRBJ1-3,CAAEARSGNTIYF,TGTGCCGCCGAGGCTCGCTCTGGAAACACCATATATTTT
11,TRBV29-1,.,.,TRBJ2-1,CSGQGYNEQFF,TGCAGCGGCCAGGGGTACAATGAGCAGTTCTTC